Detailed here is one TCR beta chain. At least ten counts were recorded for this clonotype. Its specific antigen is unknown. Base qualities are not provided; no much larger clone lies one nucleotide away. This record comes from a study of prognosis after radiotherapy for stage I lung cancer (dated by TCRdb to the early 2020s). Looking at the study overall: Between early 2018 and 2019, roughly 19 patients with stage I NSCLC were enrolled in Nanjing, China. Oligometastatic NSCLC after surgical resection of the primary tumor was present in roughly five patients, while newly diagnosed primary stage I lung tumors were present in 14 to 15. Every patient was regarded as medically inoperable, because of comorbidities in more than 10 cases and refusal of surgery in several cases. The cohort was made up of some twelve men and 6 or 7 women, with a median age of about 74 years and an age range of about 50 to 95 years. Approximately 13 patients had adenocarcinoma and about 7 had squamous cell carcinoma as the tumor histology. SBRT was given in 3 to 5 fractions with a biologically effective dose of at least 100 Gy, using image-guided IMRT or VMAT. SBRT was not combined with any concurrent therapy in any patient. About 20% of the 19 patients developed distant metastases after SBRT, at a median of roughly seven months; the other 15 showed no significant progression. The study profiled peripheral blood TCR beta repertoires from stage I NSCLC patients before and after stereotactic body radiotherapy and related them to distant failure. A total of approximately 38 blood samples from approximately 20 patients were sequenced, with one sample obtained before and one obtained after SBRT for each patient.

Two rounds of multiplex PCR were used to amplify the TCR beta CDR3 region from genomic DNA. In the first PCR round, primers specific to each TRBV and TRBJ gene were used, and the primer sequences were filed in Chinese patent CN105087789A. Universal primers were used in the second PCR round. The Roche High Pure PCR Template Preparation Kit was used to extract genomic DNA from frozen PBMCs. The libraries underwent paired-end sequencing with 151 bp reads on an Illumina HiSeq 3000. As for the original processing: CutAdapt was used to remove raw reads lacking the multiplex PCR primer sequences. Using PEAR, the high-quality paired reads were merged into contigs. TRB V, D and J gene segments were assigned to each contig with MiXCR by alignment to reference sequences. To remove sequencing errors, CDR3 sequences were clustered according to base quality and sequence similarity. Shannon entropy normalized by the natural log of productive TCR sequence number was used as the measure of diversity. Clonality was defined as one minus Shannon entropy divided by the natural log of the number of unique clonotypes. Using the Youden index from ROC curves, the researchers picked the repertoire-metric cut-offs for progression-free survival, and all analyses were carried out in R 3.5.3. The public reads were reprocessed in TCRdb via fastp at Q25 and MiXCR, keeping in-frame beta chains. A single entry per CDR3 protein holds the most common genes and DNA from its merged rows. The V and J calls come from TCRdb's annotation, not from the publication. For this sample the table gives about 15,000 distinct CDR3 sequences, of which about 60% were detected only once. In total, the top ten clones hold 26% of the sample.

All patients had node-negative disease on CT and PET/CT, and none had a history of other malignancies or had previously received chemotherapy or radiotherapy. Six milliliters of peripheral venous blood were drawn into EDTA tubes at each of two time points. Ficoll-Paque Plus density-gradient centrifugation was used to isolate PBMCs. Samples were stored at -80°C immediately after collection until analysis. Study-level results and caveats: No determination of tumor specificity was made for expanded TCR clones. All reported P values were unadjusted for multiple comparisons. Post-SBRT Shannon entropy and its change from baseline were lower in patients who developed distant metastases; baseline Shannon entropy was not associated with metastases. TRBV and TRBJ usage frequencies reportedly varied with metastasis status, involving two V genes at baseline and some ten V and two J genes after SBRT. After SBRT, the number of unique TCR clones decreased (median approximately 9,100 before versus 6,000 to 7,000 after; Wilcoxon paired P=0.011). The study was limited by its small cohort and short follow-up, and the findings require independent validation.

This receptor was taken from a donor of 50 years or more with non-small cell lung cancer. This material consisted of PBMCs, taken before or after stereotactic body radiation therapy (not recorded which).

The CDR3 reads as follows: CTVGGTEAFF. The DNA is as follows: TGCACGGTCGGCGGAACTGAAGCTTTCTTT. In this chain, TRBV29-1 is recombined with TRBJ1-1; no D gene can be assigned with confidence. Including the terminal cysteine and phenylalanine, the CDR3 comprises 10 residues. This entry keeps only the CDR3 DNA: 30 bases, framed from base 1. Sequences SQVTM (CDR1) and ANQGSEA (CDR2) are obtained from the germline V gene.